Each of the 20 T cell receptor beta chains below was sequenced from the same sample in a study of blood T cell repertoires in COVID-19. The assay was immunoSEQ multiplex PCR, and TCRdb's table has in-frame clones only and misses some. This table holds 300,000 to 450,000 clones, 85% to 90% found once. Sequenced sample: PBMCs or T cells enriched from blood (not recorded which). The origin of the receptors is a young woman who had been exposed to COVID-19.

The rearrangement joins TRBV9 to TRBJ2-2; 13 nucleotides align to TRBD2. The CDR3 covers 18 residues. Germline V lookup: CDR1 SGDLS, CDR2 YYNGEE. V shed 4 bases, J shed 4 bases, and the junction held 10 bases outside the gene matches. Written as DNA, the CDR3 is TGTGCCAGCAGCTTACTAGCGGGAGGGCCATCGGGCACCGGGGAGCTGTTTTTT. It translates to CASSLLAGGPSGTGELFF. The full variable domain, its missing parts supplied by reference TRBV9 and TRBJ2-2, is DSGVTQTPKHLITATGQRVTLRCSPRSGDLSVYWYQQSLDQGLQFLIQYYNGEERAKGNILERFSAQQFPDLHSELNLSSLELGDSALYFCASSLLAGGPSGTGELFFGEGSRLTVL.

J is TRBJ1-6 and V is TRBV28; 8 bases line up with TRBD1. CDR3 length equals 14 residues. V was pared by 7 bases and J by 5 bases, with 4 bases of the junction left unmatched. The germline V gene has CDR1 MDHEN and CDR2 SYDVKM. The CDR3 spells CASTTGGNNSPLHF. The CDR3, as DNA: TGTGCCAGCACAACAGGGGGAAATAATTCACCCCTCCACTTT.

CDR3 sequence reads: CAWSPGQISGNTIYF. CDR3 DNA sequence: TGTGCCTGGAGCCCAGGACAGATCTCTGGAAACACCATATATTTT. The V gene is TRBV30, the J gene TRBJ1-3, with D tentatively TRBD1 (6 bases). The germline gives CDR1 GTSNPN, CDR2 SVGIG (reference sequence). V was pared by 3 bases and J by 0 bases, with 12 bases between. The CDR3 sequence is 15 residues long.

This chain uses TRBV30 with TRBJ1-2; D gene unclear. Germline V lookup: CDR1 GTSNPN, CDR2 SVGIG (reference sequence). This CDR3 spans 13 amino acids. Trimming removed 1 base at V and 2 bases at J, with 8 bases between. The CDR3: CAWSASINYGYTF. CDR3 DNA: TGTGCCTGGAGTGCAAGCATAAACTATGGCTACACCTTC.

The rearrangement links TRBV5-1 to TRBJ2-7; 9 nucleotides align to TRBD2. The junction had 11 bases not matched to a gene; V was cut back by 0 bases and J by 7 bases. The CDR3 runs to 16 residues. Germline CDR1 and CDR2: SGHRS and YFSETQ. The CDR3 region has the DNA TGCGCCAGCAGCTTGGCCGAGGTAGCGGGAGATGAAGAGCAGTACTTC. It yields the protein CASSLAEVAGDEEQYF.

The V call is TRBV14, the J call TRBJ1-5, with D perhaps TRBD1 (5 bases). This CDR3 spans 23 amino acids. CDR1 and CDR2 (germline): SGHDN, FVKESK. Trimming cost V 1 base and J 0 bases, with 31 bases left between them. Here the CDR3 DNA reads TGTGCCAGCAGCCAAGCTACTGGCCGCCTATGGACATTCGCCCCGGTTAGCAATCAGCCCCAGCATTTT. The encoded protein is CASSQATGRLWTFAPVSNQPQHF.

The chain carries TRBV7-8 and TRBJ2-1; 7 nucleotides line up with TRBD1. Losses at the gene ends were 6 bases for V and 6 bases for J; bases not matched to a gene: 8. This CDR3 is built from 14 residues. Germline V gene sequence: CDR1 SGHVS, CDR2 FQNEAQ. CDR3 sequence reads: CASRSTGERNEQFF. In DNA, the CDR3 is TGTGCCAGCAGGTCAACAGGGGAGCGCAATGAGCAGTTCTTC.

The rearrangement links TRBV30 to TRBJ2-7, with 10 bases that match TRBD1. The trim removed 7 bases at V and 5 bases at J, leaving 8 bases unmatched. Per the germline V gene, CDR1 is GTSNPN and CDR2 is SVGIG (reference sequence). The CDR3 contains 13 residues. The CDR3 here is CAYNRDRGHEQYF. For the CDR3, the DNA is TGTGCCTACAACCGGGACAGGGGCCACGAGCAGTACTTC.

The V call is TRBV11-2, the J call TRBJ2-7; D gene unclear. The CDR3 is 14 residues long. Germline-derived CDR1 and CDR2 are SGHAT and FQNNGV. V was cut by 5 bases and J by 4 bases, with 15 bases left in between. CDR3 region: CASSRTYTEYEQYF. CDR3 DNA sequence: TGTGCCAGCAGCCGAACCTATACAGAGTACGAGCAGTACTTC.

The genes are TRBV28 and TRBJ1-1; D unresolved. Germline V gene lookup returns CDR1 MDHEN and CDR2 SYDVKM. V was trimmed by 7 bases and J by 6 bases, leaving 12 bases between them. This CDR3 spans 12 amino acids. CDR3: CASNGSPAEAFF. CDR3 in DNA: TGTGCCAGCAACGGTAGTCCCGCTGAAGCTTTCTTT.

This chain connects TRBV29-1 to TRBJ2-7, with 10 bases fitting TRBD1. The CDR3 sequence is 12 residues long. From germline, CDR1 is SQVTM and CDR2 ANQGSEA. J lost 9 bases, V lost 3 bases, and 5 bases had no gene match. This CDR3 is CSVDGQGVGQYF. The CDR3 DNA sequence: TGCAGCGTTGACGGACAGGGGGTTGGGCAGTACTTC.

A word on this clone: The junction shows a germline mismatch at one end, possibly a read error. This sequence joins TRBV5-3 and TRBJ2-7; TRBD2 matches 8 bases. TRBV5-3 is noted as an ORF with a role that remains uncertain. The CDR3 extends over 15 amino acids. As DNA, the CDR3 is TGTGACAGACCCGGGGGGGCGGATAAAACCTACGAGCAGTACTTC. The encoded protein is CDRPGGADKTYEQYF.

The chain employs TRBV9 and TRBJ2-7, with 9 bases that match TRBD2. Germline V gives CDR1 SGDLS, CDR2 YYNGEE. The V gene end was trimmed by 0 bases and the J gene end by 6 bases; junction bases not matched to a gene: 4. The CDR3 runs to 14 residues. In DNA form, the CDR3 reads TGTGCCAGCAGCGTAGGCCCTAGCGGGACCGAGCAGTACTTC. It encodes CASSVGPSGTEQYF.

The chain carries TRBV5-1 and TRBJ1-5; 7 bases agree with TRBD1. With V trimmed by 0 bases and J by 4 bases, 4 bases remained unmatched. Germline values: CDR1 SGHRS, CDR2 YFSETQ. The length of the CDR3 is 15 residues. The CDR3 DNA sequence: TGCGCCAGCAGCTTGGCGGGACAGTCAAATCAGCCCCAGCATTTT. This gives the protein CASSLAGQSNQPQHF.

The chain's CDR3 is CASSPGEAERETQYF. CDR3 nucleotide sequence: TGTGCCAGCAGCCCTGGGGAGGCGGAGAGGGAGACCCAGTACTTC. This chain joins TRBV7-3 and TRBJ2-5; TRBD2 might be the D (6 bases). Trimming left V 5 bases short and J 5 bases short, with 18 bases between. This CDR3 comprises 15 residues. Germline CDR1 and CDR2: SGHTA and FQGTGA.

This sequence joins TRBV3-1 (or the pseudogene TRBV3-2) and TRBJ1-6; no definite D call. The CDR3 consists of 13 residues. Germline assignment: CDR1 LGHDT and CDR2 YNNKEL (reference sequence). With 0 bases removed from V and 11 bases from J, the gap between germline ends came to 8 bases. CDR3 protein: CASSQDREPPLHF. In nucleotides, the CDR3 is TGTGCCAGCAGCCAAGATCGAGAACCACCCCTCCACTTT.

The J gene is TRBJ1-3, the V gene TRBV7-9, with D perhaps TRBD1 (5 bases). This CDR3 spans 16 amino acids. Germline CDR1 SEHNR, CDR2 FQNEAQ (reference sequence). V lost 11 bases and J 0 bases, leaving 20 bases between the germline ends. CDR3 loop: CALDGGGASSGNTIYF. The DNA of the CDR3 is TGTGCCCTAGACGGGGGAGGTGCCAGCTCTGGAAACACCATATATTTT.

The J gene is TRBJ1-4, the V gene TRBV5-1; TRBD1 might be the D (5 bases). V lost 7 bases and J lost 7, with 17 bases in between. Per germline, CDR1 SGHRS and CDR2 YFSETQ. The CDR3 has 14 residues. In DNA, the CDR3 is TGCGCCAGCCTGCCCGGCAGGGTGTTTGAAAAACTGTTTTTT. Translating gives CASLPGRVFEKLFF.

The rearrangement joins TRBV29-1 to TRBJ2-1; the match to TRBD1 covers 7 bases. Germline CDR1 reads SQVTM; CDR2 reads ANQGSEA. The length of the CDR3 is 14 residues. V lost 4 bases to trimming and J lost 7 bases; unmatched junction nucleotides: 10. The CDR3 nucleotides read TGCAGCGTTGTAAGGGTGGGACAGTTGAATGAGCAGTTCTTC. Protein sequence: CSVVRVGQLNEQFF.

The V and J genes are TRBV5-1 and TRBJ2-7; D uncertain. Trimming took 4 bases from V and 0 from J, leaving 14 bases between them. Germline V CDR1 and CDR2: SGHRS, YFSETQ. The CDR3 is 15 residues long. The CDR3 bases are TGCGCCAGCAGCCCCCTTACCCCGAGCTCCTACGAGCAGTACTTC. Amino acid sequence: CASSPLTPSSYEQYF.